What follows are 7 T cell receptor beta chains derived from one specimen sequenced in a study of cytomegalovirus exposure and HLA in healthy donors. PCR primers comprised 60 Vbeta and 13 Jbeta primers. Only in-frame clones appear in the TCRdb table, and some are missing; sequencing was by immunoSEQ multiplex PCR. The data hold 150,000 to 160,000 clones, with 75% to 85% observed a single time. The sample comprised PBMCs. All receptors come from a middle-aged woman in good health and CMV-seropositive.

This clone was seen a few times. The chain combines TRBV5-1 with TRBJ2-7, with 9 bases identical to TRBD2. The germline V gene has CDR1 SGHRS and CDR2 YFSETQ. This CDR3 region has 16 residues. V shed 2 bases, J shed 6 bases, and the junction held 12 bases outside the gene matches. The CDR3 region has the DNA TGCGCCAGCAGCTTTAAGGTAGCGGGAGATTGGAGCGAGCAGTACTTC. It codes for CASSFKVAGDWSEQYF.

The V gene is TRBV9, the J gene TRBJ2-7; 9 bases line up with TRBD1. Per the germline V gene, CDR1 is SGDLS and CDR2 is YYNGEE. The CDR3 runs 15 residues. J lost 2 bases, V lost 0 bases, and 3 bases had no gene match. The CDR3 loop reads CASSVGWTGAYEQYF. The DNA for the CDR3 is TGTGCCAGCAGCGTAGGGTGGACAGGGGCCTACGAGCAGTACTTC.

The chain uses TRBV5-1 and TRBJ2-5; D unresolved. CDR3 length: 13 residues. CDR1 and CDR2 from the germline V gene are SGHRS and YFSETQ. Trimming removed 0 bases from V and 2 bases from J, with 5 bases in between. The CDR3 region is CASSLGRQETQYF. CDR3 bases: TGCGCCAGCAGCTTGGGCCGGCAAGAGACCCAGTACTTC.

V and J are TRBV7-8 and TRBJ2-7, with 13 bases that match TRBD2. This CDR3 contains 17 residues. CDR1 is SGHVS and CDR2 is FQNEAQ in the germline V gene. The V gene end was trimmed by 5 bases and the J gene end by 3 bases; junction bases not matched to a gene: 10. CDR3 bases: TGTGCCAGCAGCCGAAGCGGGACTAGCGGGAATTACTACGAGCAGTACTTC. This sequence encodes CASSRSGTSGNYYEQYF.

The chain employs TRBV6-4 and TRBJ2-1, with TRBD2 identical over 8 bases. The length of the CDR3 is 15 residues. The junction had 8 bases not matched to a gene; V was cut back by 3 bases and J by 7 bases. CDR1 is MRHNA and CDR2 is SNTAGT in the germline V gene. CDR3 region: CASSESGRGRNEQFF. The CDR3 nucleotides are TGTGCCAGCAGTGAGAGCGGGAGAGGAAGGAATGAGCAGTTCTTC.

The chain is built from TRBV2 and TRBJ2-1; possible D gene TRBD2, 6 bases. The V end lost 4 bases, the J end lost 7 bases, and 14 bases lay between the germline ends. Germline V CDR1 and CDR2: SNHLY, FYNNEI. The CDR3 extends over 14 amino acids. CDR3 nucleotides: TGTGCCAGCAGTGTCGCGGGATCTGGGAATGAGCAGTTCTTC. Translation gives CASSVAGSGNEQFF.

In its sample, this clone was seen once. The J gene is TRBJ2-7, the V gene TRBV28, with D tentatively TRBD1 (5 bases). Trimming took 6 bases from V and 2 from J, leaving 17 bases between them. The CDR3 has 15 residues. CDR1 and CDR2 (germline): MDHEN, SYDVKM. The CDR3 nucleotides read TGTGCCAGCAGATGGGGTAGGGGTCTAACCTACGAGCAGTACTTC. It specifies CASRWGRGLTYEQYF.